This T cell receptor (beta chain) derives from a study of blood T cell repertoires in COVID-19 (dated by TCRdb to 2020 to 2021). Study-wide context: Collaborator samples came from the United States, Italy and Spain and covered acute and convalescent phases of COVID-19. The prospective study material was composed of cDNA or gDNA derived from T cells, B-cell-depleted T cells, or PBMCs. Deeply sampled blood TCRbeta repertoires from subjects exposed to, actively infected with, or recovered from COVID-19 were included in the dataset. A freely available public database, intended as a resource for researchers studying the immune response to SARS-CoV-2, is where the repertoires were released. The samples were drawn from the first 160 participants of the ongoing ImmuneRACE study and from some 1,300 subjects provided by 6 global collaborators. Sample metadata almost always included a de-identified subject ID, COVID-19 status, age in years and sex. Where available, HLA class I and class II types were taken from metadata supplied by the sample provider and were not determined by assay-based typing.

TCRbeta CDR3 regions were amplified from genomic DNA by means of the immunoSEQ Assay, a bias-controlled multiplex PCR. In the paper's pipeline: Nucleated cell counts per sample were estimated from amplification of reference gene primers within the assay. Sequence reads were collapsed and filtered to measure the absolute abundance of every unique TCRbeta CDR3 rearrangement. Productive Simpson clonality was computed per sample as the square root of Simpson's diversity index over productive rearrangements. Not all clones reach the TCRdb copy of this immuneACCESS table, which keeps in-frame sequences only. Checked studies attribute under half of the gap to unresolved V genes and leave the rest unexplained. The DNA gave D and trimming, while V, J and clone size come from that table. The sample table shows 65,000 to 100,000 clones, and 80% to 90% are seen once. The top ten clones comprise around 8.6% of the sample.

The CDR3 numbers 15 residues from cysteine through phenylalanine. The read is trimmed to its CDR3 DNA, 45 bases read in frame from base 1. The germline V gene specifies SGDLS as CDR1 and YYNGEE as CDR2. Deletion took 4 bases off V and 1 base off J, with a span of 15 bases between the germline ends. Notes on this clone: The antigen it recognizes is unknown. The sample holds no much larger clone one base away, and base qualities are not on file.

General findings and caveats noted by the study authors: The amount of clinical and demographic metadata varied by source and participant and was provided uncurated.

Whole blood was collected in K2EDTA tubes by collaborating institutions according to the institutions' own protocols. For TCRbeta analysis, collaborators shipped samples in one of three forms: frozen whole blood, isolated PBMCs, or DNA extracted from either of those sample types. Sequenced sample: peripheral blood. The TCR sequence derives from a man aged 45-65 years with acute or convalescent COVID-19. Rearrangement joined TRBV9 to TRBJ2-7; a weak D assignment points to TRBD2 (5 bases agree). The CDR3 here reads CASSPRSGSSYEQYF. The DNA sequence is given as TGTGCCAGCAGCCCCAGATCGGGAAGTTCCTACGAGCAGTACTTC.